What follows are 2 T cell receptor beta chains derived from one specimen sequenced in a study of CXCR3-negative and CXCR3-positive naive CD8 T cells. General observations from the study: CXCR3-positive naive cells carried more hydrophobic TRB CDR3s than CXCR3-negative ones.

These receptors lack a known antigen. 5' RACE with UMI labels generated the TRB cDNA libraries. TCRdb re-called the 5' RACE reads; one entry per CDR3 protein, DNA not given. The table for this sample gives about 130,000 distinct CDR3 sequences. The sample comprised naive CXCR3+ CD8+ T cells from blood. Subset noted: CD45RO-CCR7+CD27+CD95- naive CD8+ T cells expressing CXCR3 (TNR3+). Receptor source: a human donor in good health. Some clones in this sample may be carry-over from other donors' samples.

CDR3 in amino acids: CSVSSGRDFTGELFF. The chain couples TRBV29-1 to TRBJ2-2; TCRdb designates TRBD2, a call that cannot be tested without DNA. CDR1 is SQVTM, CDR2 ANQGSEA, per germline. CDR3 length: 15 residues.

V is TRBV30 and J is TRBJ2-1; TCRdb lists TRBD1, though no DNA is available to test this call. The CDR3 runs 15 residues. Germline V gives CDR1 GTSNPN, CDR2 SVGIG (reference sequence). The CDR3: CAWTIQGAPRDEQFF.